Listed here are 32 T cell receptor beta chains from one sample, sequenced in a study of glioma-infiltrating T cells after dendritic cell vaccination. Using immunoSEQ multiplex PCR, the repertoire was profiled, and TCRdb retains in-frame clones only, with some absent. The sample records around 58,000 clones, approximately 85% being singletons. This material consisted of blood, taken before dendritic cell vaccination. All receptors come from a human donor with glioblastoma.

The rearrangement links TRBV18 to TRBJ1-5; D is unresolved. V lost 4 bases, J lost 2 bases, and 15 bases lay in between. The germline V gene has CDR1 KGHSH and CDR2 LQKENI. CDR3 size: 16 residues. CDR3 sequence (DNA): TGTGCCAGCTCACTCAGCCGGGAGAGGGGCAATCAGCCCCAGCATTTT. This sequence encodes CASSLSRERGNQPQHF.

V usage is TRBV15 and J usage is TRBJ2-1, with TRBD1 matching over 8 bases. After removal of 0 bases from V and 7 bases from J, the junction contained 11 bases not matched to a gene. Per the germline V gene, CDR1 is LNHNV and CDR2 is YYDKDF (reference sequence). The length of the CDR3 is 17 residues. The CDR3 DNA reads as TGTGCCACCAGCAGAGATCTGGGGTCGGACAGGGATAATGAGCAGTTCTTC. Translation: CATSRDLGSDRDNEQFF. Using reference TRBV15 and TRBJ2-1 for the parts outside the CDR3, the full variable domain is DAMVIQNPRYQVTQFGKPVTLSCSQTLNHNVMYWYQQKSSQAPKLLFHYYDKDFNNEADTPDNFQSRRPNTSFCFLDIRSPGLGDTAMYLCATSRDLGSDRDNEQFFGPGTRLTVL.

As concerns this clone: This sample includes further DNA sequences coding for the same CDR3. This chain connects TRBV6-6 to TRBJ2-3; TRBD1 matches 9 bases. The germline CDR1 and CDR2 sequences are MNHNY and SVGAGI (reference sequence). This CDR3 is 14 amino acids long. J was trimmed by 3 bases and V by 4 bases; bases with no gene match: 2. CDR3 sequence reads: CASSSGQGTDTQYF. The CDR3 DNA reads as TGTGCCAGCAGTTCCGGACAGGGGACAGATACGCAGTATTTT.

V gene TRBV6-6 combines with J gene TRBJ2-2; a possible D gene is TRBD1 (6 bases). V was pared by 4 bases and J by 1 base, with 10 bases between. The CDR3 is 15 residues long. Germline assignment: CDR1 MNHNY and CDR2 SVGAGI (reference sequence). The CDR3 bases are TGTGCCAGCAGTTCCACAGGGAGGAACACCGGGGAGCTGTTTTTT. Its protein is CASSSTGRNTGELFF.

This clone showed up just once. The chain uses TRBV5-4 and TRBJ1-2; D possibly corresponds to TRBD1 (5 bases). The CDR3 contains 14 residues. V was pared by 1 base and J by 0 bases, with 7 bases between. The V gene's germline CDR1 is SGHNT and CDR2 YYREEE (reference sequence). CDR3 amino acids: CASSLPGTNYGYTF. The CDR3 DNA is TGTGCCAGCAGCTTGCCAGGGACTAACTATGGCTACACCTTC.

The chain carries TRBV5-8 and TRBJ2-3; 14 bases agree with TRBD2. Germline V gene sequence: CDR1 SGHTS, CDR2 YDEGEE. The junction had 2 bases not matched to a gene; V was cut back by 4 bases and J by 1 base. The CDR3 is 16 residues long. The CDR3 DNA is TGTGCCAGCAGCGAGGGACTAGCGGGGGGCACAGATACGCAGTATTTT. Translating it yields CASSEGLAGGTDTQYF.

CDR3 in amino acids: CASSLSGGHSYEQYF. The CDR3 DNA reads as TGTGCCAGCAGTCTTAGCGGGGGCCACTCCTACGAGCAGTACTTC. This sequence joins TRBV6-6 and TRBJ2-7, with 9 bases that match TRBD2. The junction had 5 bases not matched to a gene; V was cut back by 5 bases and J by 0 bases. Germline values: CDR1 MNHNY, CDR2 SVGAGI (reference sequence). This CDR3 is 15 amino acids long.

The sample holds one count of this clone. The rearrangement uses TRBV4-1 and TRBJ1-4; weak D call: TRBD1 (5 bases). V was cut by 2 bases and J by 7 bases, with 17 bases left in between. In germline, CDR1 is MGHRA, CDR2 YSYEKL. The CDR3 runs 16 residues. The CDR3 reads CASSQTRRGVGEKLFF. The CDR3 region has the DNA TGCGCCAGCAGCCAAACCCGGAGGGGAGTGGGTGAAAAACTGTTTTTT.

The CDR3: CASSLLAWNTEAFF. The CDR3, as DNA: TGTGCCAGCAGTTTACTGGCTTGGAACACTGAAGCTTTCTTT. The chain combines TRBV28 with TRBJ1-1; unclear D gene. V shed 2 bases and J shed 1 base, with 8 bases lying between them. Per germline, CDR1 MDHEN and CDR2 SYDVKM. The CDR3 consists of 14 residues.

The chain combines TRBV28 with TRBJ2-3, with 8 bases that match TRBD2. Germline CDR1 reads MDHEN; CDR2 reads SYDVKM. The junction had 2 bases not matched to a gene; V was cut back by 3 bases and J by 0 bases. This CDR3 is 15 amino acids long. The CDR3: CASSLTSASTDTQYF. For the CDR3, the DNA is TGTGCCAGCAGTTTGACTAGCGCGAGCACAGATACGCAGTATTTT.

This chain joins TRBV9 and TRBJ1-4; maybe TRBD1 (5 bases). Germline V gene lookup returns CDR1 SGDLS and CDR2 YYNGEE. The CDR3 covers 14 residues. The V end lost 4 bases, the J end lost 7 bases, and 14 bases lay between the germline ends. DNA for the CDR3: TGTGCCAGCAGCCCCCGGCGGGGGGGTGAAAAACTGTTTTTT. This gives the protein CASSPRRGGEKLFF.

A few counts support this clone. The V call is TRBV11-1, the J call TRBJ2-5, with D possibly TRBD2 on 6 matching bases. Germline V gene data show CDR1 as SGHAT and CDR2 as FQDESV (reference sequence). The CDR3 runs to 12 residues. Trimming took off 1 base at V and 11 bases at J, with 11 bases between the two ends. The CDR3 protein is CASSLVGGAQYF. CDR3 nucleotides: TGTGCCAGCAGCTTAGTAGGCGGGGCGCAGTACTTC.

The chain couples TRBV4-2 to TRBJ2-5; no clear D gene. Per the germline V gene, CDR1 is LGHNA and CDR2 is YNFKEQ. This CDR3 comprises 16 residues. V was clipped by 1 base and J by 5 bases, with 17 bases between them. The CDR3 here is CASSQGGLSQAETQYF. For the CDR3, the DNA is TGTGCCAGCAGCCAAGGTGGGCTCAGTCAGGCTGAGACCCAGTACTTC.

J is TRBJ2-3 and V is TRBV19; the match to TRBD2 covers 7 bases. V lost 9 bases, J lost 2 bases, and 11 bases stayed unmatched. CDR3 length equals 15 residues. The germline V gene has CDR1 LNHDA and CDR2 SQIVND (reference sequence). This CDR3 is CASGPVGGNTDTQYF. The CDR3 DNA reads TGTGCCAGCGGGCCTGTGGGGGGGAACACAGATACGCAGTATTTT.

A single count supports this clone. V and J are TRBV6-5 and TRBJ2-7; D might be TRBD2 (5 bases). V was cut by 6 bases and J by 0 bases, with 15 bases left in between. The CDR3 sequence is 15 residues long. Germline V lookup: CDR1 MNHEY, CDR2 SVGAGI. CDR3 sequence (DNA): TGTGCCAGCAGCTCCCGCGGGCTGAGCTCCTACGAGCAGTACTTC. Protein: CASSSRGLSSYEQYF.

The V gene is TRBV6-4, the J gene TRBJ1-3, with D hard to call. Germline-derived CDR1 and CDR2 are MRHNA and SNTAGT. V gave up 4 bases and J gave up 5 bases, with 6 bases separating them. The CDR3 sequence is 12 residues long. The CDR3 loop reads CASSVTRNTIYF. In DNA, the CDR3 is TGTGCCAGCAGTGTTACTCGAAACACCATATATTTT.

The rearrangement joins TRBV19 to TRBJ2-1; TRBD2 matches at 8 bases. Trimming took 7 bases from V and 4 from J; bases not matched to a gene: 9. The CDR3 consists of 15 residues. Germline V gives CDR1 LNHDA, CDR2 SQIVND (reference sequence). CDR3 DNA: TGTGCCAGTATTGGCGGGGGGCTCTGGTACAATGAGCAGTTCTTC. It yields the protein CASIGGGLWYNEQFF.

In nucleotides, the CDR3 is TGCGCCAGCACCATAAAAGACAGGGCGGGGACCCAGTACTTC. Amino acids: CASTIKDRAGTQYF. The chain employs TRBV5-1 and TRBJ2-5, with 7 nucleotides matching TRBD1. The V gene's germline CDR1 is SGHRS and CDR2 YFSETQ. V lost 6 bases, J lost 7 bases, and 12 bases stayed unmatched. CDR3 length: 14 residues. Supplemented by reference TRBV5-1 and TRBJ2-5, the full variable domain reads KAGVTQTPRYLIKTRGQQVTLSCSPISGHRSVSWYQQTPGQGLQFLFEYFSETQRNKGNFPGRFSGRQFSNSRSEMNVSTLELGDSALYLCASTIKDRAGTQYFGPGTRLLVL.

The rearrangement links TRBV28 to TRBJ1-2; a weak D match, TRBD1 (5 bases). V dropped 3 bases and J dropped 12 bases, with 20 bases sitting between them. The CDR3 runs 14 residues. Per germline, CDR1 MDHEN and CDR2 SYDVKM. The CDR3 DNA is TGTGCCAGCAGTTTGGTGGGGCAGGGCGGCGGCCACACCTTC. It encodes CASSLVGQGGGHTF.

The V and J genes are TRBV28 and TRBJ1-6, with 7 bases matching TRBD1. The CDR3 is made up of 15 amino acids. J gave up 4 bases and V 3 bases, and 3 bases lay outside the gene matches. Germline CDR1 reads MDHEN; CDR2 reads SYDVKM. DNA of the CDR3: TGTGCCAGCAGTTTTCGCAGGGGGTATAATTCACCCCTCCACTTT. As protein: CASSFRRGYNSPLHF.

This chain connects TRBV28 to TRBJ1-4, with 8 bases fitting TRBD1. CDR3 size: 15 residues. Germline V gene sequence: CDR1 MDHEN, CDR2 SYDVKM. Germline trimming cut 2 bases from V and 6 bases from J; bases unmatched to any gene: 5. In DNA form, the CDR3 reads TGTGCCAGCAGTTTAGCCGGGACAGGCGATGAAAAACTGTTTTTT. Amino acids: CASSLAGTGDEKLFF.

The J gene is TRBJ2-3, the V gene TRBV30, with TRBD1 identical over 7 bases. This CDR3 comprises 13 residues. Per the germline V gene, CDR1 is GTSNPN and CDR2 is SVGIG (reference sequence). V lost 7 bases to trimming and J lost 0 bases; unmatched junction nucleotides: 4. This CDR3 reads CASDRESTDTQYF. The CDR3, as DNA: TGTGCCTCCGACAGGGAAAGCACAGATACGCAGTATTTT.

The chain combines TRBV2 with TRBJ2-1, with 10 bases lining up with TRBD1. The junction had 6 bases not matched to a gene; V was cut back by 7 bases and J by 12 bases. There are 12 residues in the CDR3. Germline V CDR1 and CDR2: SNHLY, FYNNEI. The DNA of the CDR3 is TGTGCCAGCATGAGACAGGGGGCCCCGCAGTTCTTC. As protein: CASMRQGAPQFF.

The chain uses TRBV6-5 and TRBJ2-2, with D perhaps matching TRBD2 (6 bases). Trimming removed 0 bases from V and 10 bases from J, with 18 bases in between. Germline V gives CDR1 MNHEY, CDR2 SVGAGI. The CDR3 totals 16 residues. The CDR3 reads CASSYSWSAGPTELFF. The CDR3 DNA follows: TGTGCCAGCAGTTACTCCTGGTCCGCGGGGCCGACGGAGCTGTTTTTT.

The chain joins TRBV5-1 to TRBJ2-2, with 14 positions matching TRBD2. This CDR3 is 18 amino acids long. Germline V gives CDR1 SGHRS, CDR2 YFSETQ. V was pared by 3 bases and J by 3 bases, with 7 bases of the junction left unmatched. DNA of the CDR3: TGCGCCAGCAGCTCGGGACTAGCGGGGGCCGGGGACACCGGGGAGCTGTTTTTT. This sequence encodes CASSSGLAGAGDTGELFF.

V gene TRBV6-1 combines with J gene TRBJ2-1, with D unclear. Trimming stripped 6 bases from V and 3 bases from J, with 9 bases between. CDR3 length equals 13 residues. Germline loops: CDR1 MNHNS, CDR2 SASEGT. The CDR3 loop is CASSPRFYNEQFF. The CDR3 DNA follows: TGTGCCAGCAGCCCCAGGTTCTACAATGAGCAGTTCTTC.

The chain recombines TRBV5-5 with TRBJ2-5; 9 bases agree with TRBD2. Germline values: CDR1 SGHKS, CDR2 YYEKEE (reference sequence). Unmatched junction bases numbered 14, after V lost 0 bases and J lost 2 bases. The CDR3 extends over 19 amino acids. The CDR3 DNA follows: TGTGCCAGCAGCTTGGATCCCCCAAGAAGCGGGGGGCTGCAAGAGACCCAGTACTTC. As protein: CASSLDPPRSGGLQETQYF.

The genes are TRBV19 and TRBJ2-6; D uncertain. The CDR3 totals 15 residues. CDR1 is LNHDA and CDR2 is SQIVND in the germline V gene (reference sequence). Trimming removed 9 bases at V and 0 bases at J, with 12 bases between. The CDR3 loop is CASRPDTSGANVLTF. The CDR3 DNA reads as TGTGCCAGCAGACCAGACACCTCTGGGGCCAACGTCCTGACTTTC.

The rearrangement uses TRBV6-5 and TRBJ2-6; D unclear. V lost 8 bases, J lost 0 bases, and 2 bases lay in between. The CDR3 totals 12 residues. Germline CDR1 and CDR2: MNHEY and SVGAGI. The CDR3 nucleotides are TGTGCCAGCCACTCTGGGGCCAACGTCCTGACTTTC. Its protein product is CASHSGANVLTF.

The chain links TRBV7-6 to TRBJ1-1; D not certain. Germline-derived CDR1 and CDR2 are SGHVS and FNYEAQ. The CDR3 consists of 12 residues. V was clipped by 5 bases and J by 0 bases, with 4 bases between them. CDR3 in amino acids: CASSNLNTEAFF. Written as DNA, the CDR3 is TGTGCCAGCAGCAACTTGAACACTGAAGCTTTCTTT.

The V gene is TRBV2, the J gene TRBJ1-6; D possibly corresponds to TRBD1 (5 bases). Trimming shortened V by 8 bases and J by 5 bases, and 7 bases separated the two germline ends. This CDR3 is 12 amino acids long. Germline values: CDR1 SNHLY, CDR2 FYNNEI. CDR3 in amino acids: CASLRDNSPLHF. The CDR3 DNA sequence: TGTGCCAGCCTCAGGGATAATTCACCCCTCCACTTT.

V is TRBV5-1 and J is TRBJ2-5; D unclear. The CDR3 sequence is 13 residues long. Looked up from germline, CDR1 is SGHRS and CDR2 is YFSETQ. Trimming left V 2 bases short and J 1 base short, with 6 bases between. The DNA for the CDR3 is TGCGCCAGCAGCTTAGAGCCCCAAGAGACCCAGTACTTC. Amino acids: CASSLEPQETQYF.